This TCR beta chain was observed in a study of cytomegalovirus exposure and HLA in healthy donors. On this clone: Its antigen is not identified.

V shed 4 bases and J 7 bases; nucleotides not matched to a gene: 8. Germline lookup yields CDR1 MNHNS and CDR2 SASEGT. This CDR3 contains 14 residues. Primers: 60 Vbeta forward and 13 Jbeta reverse. The table came from immunoSEQ multiplex PCR; TCRdb's copy has only in-frame clones and leaves some out. The sample yields around 190,000 clones, 80% seen once. Study-level points and caveats: Among donors in an Asian-associated ancestry cluster, a later analysis reportedly found fewer N-insertions than the approximately 700-donor mean. Later on, an analysis found that several of the most significant clusters appeared to be linked to common viral pathogens, which included parvovirus B19. CMV serostatus was the only recorded immune exposure for donors.

The chain uses TRBV6-1 and TRBJ2-5, with 8 bases identical to TRBD1. The receptor's source is a man aged 35 to 55 in good health and CMV-seronegative. The specimen was PBMCs. CDR3 region: CASSGDRRDGTQYF. The CDR3 DNA sequence: TGTGCCAGCAGTGGGGACAGGCGGGACGGGACCCAGTACTTC.